This TCR beta chain came from a study of T cell responses to AZD1222 COVID-19 vaccine. Study-wide points: Reportedly, close to half of spike-specific TCRs are directed against unmutated variant regions. CD4 TCRs linked to vaccination spanned spike, dominating at 160-218 and 743-854. Mostly white British, mostly female donors; authors suggested clonal diversity may be underestimated. AZD1222 recipients seropositive at baseline numbered only six or seven.

TCRdb's table, derived via immunoSEQ multiplex PCR, lists solely in-frame clones and lacks some. Of over 100,000 clones in the sample, approximately 83% were seen once. The CDR3 has 16 amino acids. V was trimmed by 4 bases and J by 3 bases, leaving 18 bases between them. The germline V gene has CDR1 MDHEN and CDR2 SYDVKM. A remark on this clone: No antigen is known for it.

The receptor's source is an adult in good health. This chain uses TRBV28 with TRBJ2-5; no clear D. The sample in question was peripheral blood, obtained on day 0 of AZD1222 vaccination. Written as DNA, the CDR3 is TGTGCCAGCAGTTCGTCCTTGGGCGTCGCCAAAGAGACCCAGTACTTC. It specifies CASSSSLGVAKETQYF.